These 14 T cell receptor beta chains were sequenced from one sample in a study of cytomegalovirus exposure and HLA in healthy donors. Both 60 Vbeta primers and 13 Jbeta primers went into the PCR. Clones were sequenced by immunoSEQ multiplex PCR, and TCRdb holds only the in-frame ones, with some missing. The sample has around 92,000 clones, about 85% seen once; the top ten hold around 3.6%. The sample was PBMCs. Receptor source: a female donor in good health and CMV-seropositive.

The chain carries TRBV5-4 and TRBJ2-5, with 8 bases matching TRBD2. V lost 3 bases, J lost 2 bases, and 6 bases stayed unmatched. The CDR3 totals 15 residues. In germline, CDR1 is SGHNT, CDR2 YYREEE (reference sequence). The CDR3 DNA follows: TGTGCCAGCAGCTCGGCGGGGGGTGGGCAAGAGACCCAGTACTTC. Translating gives CASSSAGGGQETQYF.

In DNA, the CDR3 is TGTGCCAGCAGCTTAGCGCAAGGGACACTACTTCAGCGACACACTGAAGCTTTCTTT. Translating gives CASSLAQGTLLQRHTEAFF. The chain recombines TRBV7-8 with TRBJ1-1; a possible D gene is TRBD1 (6 bases). The germline CDR1 and CDR2 sequences are SGHVS and FQNEAQ. The CDR3 consists of 19 residues. Trimming took 0 bases from V and 3 from J, leaving 23 bases between them.

As to this clone: Additional DNA sequences in this sample encode the identical CDR3. The chain recombines TRBV18 with TRBJ1-1; no reliable D call. Trimming took 3 bases from V and 1 from J, leaving 9 bases between them. CDR3 length equals 14 residues. Germline V gene lookup returns CDR1 KGHSH and CDR2 LQKENI. The CDR3 bases are TGTGCCAGCTCACCCCGACAAACGAACACTGAAGCTTTCTTT. Its translation is CASSPRQTNTEAFF.

The chain carries TRBV10-3 and TRBJ1-4, with a weak D call TRBD1 (5 bases). The ends were cut back, 0 bases at V and 7 bases at J, with 15 bases in the middle. The CDR3 covers 16 residues. The V gene's germline CDR1 is ENHRY and CDR2 SYGVKD. CDR3 residues: CAISESIGQGSEKLFF. CDR3 coding DNA: TGTGCCATCAGTGAGTCGATAGGGCAGGGAAGTGAAAAACTGTTTTTT.

The gene calls are TRBV19 and TRBJ1-1; a weak D match, TRBD1 (6 bases). The CDR3 is made up of 12 amino acids. The V end was cut by 5 bases, the J end by 7 bases, with 11 bases between. Looked up from germline, CDR1 is LNHDA and CDR2 is SQIVND (reference sequence). The DNA for the CDR3 is TGTGCCAGTAGTCCTCGGACAGATGAAGCTTTCTTT. It translates to CASSPRTDEAFF.

The chain joins TRBV5-1 to TRBJ2-1; 7 bases align to TRBD2. Unmatched junction bases numbered 7, after V lost 0 bases and J lost 7 bases. This CDR3 has 15 amino acids. Germline loops: CDR1 SGHRS, CDR2 YFSETQ. The CDR3 reads CASSLVSGWGNEQFF. The CDR3 DNA reads as TGCGCCAGCAGCTTGGTTAGCGGGTGGGGTAATGAGCAGTTCTTC.

The rearrangement links TRBV10-2 to TRBJ2-6, with D hard to call. The CDR3 contains 16 residues. V lost 4 bases and J lost 0, with 10 bases in between. Germline CDR1 WSHSY, CDR2 SAAADI. This CDR3 reads CASSGSRPSGANVLTF. CDR3 coding DNA: TGCGCCAGCAGTGGATCGCGGCCCTCTGGGGCCAACGTCCTGACTTTC.

The chain links TRBV5-1 to TRBJ2-7; 7 nucleotides align to TRBD1. The length of the CDR3 is 13 residues. Germline V gene sequence: CDR1 SGHRS, CDR2 YFSETQ. V lost 4 bases and J lost 5; bases outside the gene matches: 6. The CDR3 coding sequence is TGCGCCAGCAGCCGTGGGACAGACAACGAGCAGTACTTC. Translated, it gives CASSRGTDNEQYF.

The V gene is TRBV7-9, the J gene TRBJ1-2; 7 nucleotides match TRBD1. V trimming: 6 bases; J trimming: 2 bases; junction bases outside the gene matches: 6. The germline V gene encodes CDR1 SEHNR and CDR2 FQNEAQ (reference sequence). The CDR3 runs 14 residues. The CDR3 nucleotides read TGTGCCAGCAGAACAGGGGCAGCCAACTATGGCTACACCTTC. It translates to CASRTGAANYGYTF.

This rearrangement joins TRBV5-1 to TRBJ1-6, with TRBD1 identical over 8 bases. The CDR3 runs 15 residues. Germline V gene data show CDR1 as SGHRS and CDR2 as YFSETQ. Trimming cost V 3 bases and J 8 bases; bases outside gene matches: 7. CDR3 sequence: CASSSGQGGDSPLHF. The DNA of the CDR3 is TGCGCCAGCAGCTCTGGACAGGGAGGAGATTCACCCCTCCACTTT.

The rearrangement uses TRBV5-4 and TRBJ1-4; the match to TRBD1 covers 9 bases. There are 15 residues in the CDR3. With V trimmed by 4 bases and J by 6 bases, 7 bases remained unmatched. Germline V gives CDR1 SGHNT, CDR2 YYREEE (reference sequence). CDR3 in amino acids: CASSGPGQGDEKLFF. CDR3 DNA sequence: TGTGCCAGCAGCGGCCCGGGACAGGGAGATGAAAAACTGTTTTTT.

V gene TRBV19 combines with J gene TRBJ1-2; 8 bases are shared with TRBD1. Germline V gene sequence: CDR1 LNHDA, CDR2 SQIVND (reference sequence). The CDR3 length is 15 residues. V trimming: 6 bases; J trimming: 0 bases; junction bases outside the gene matches: 6. CDR3 protein: CASRRGQGANYGYTF. CDR3 nucleotide sequence: TGTGCCAGTAGGCGAGGACAGGGTGCTAACTATGGCTACACCTTC.

This chain joins TRBV9 and TRBJ1-5; a possible D gene is TRBD1 (5 bases). V lost 1 base, J lost 3 bases, and 11 bases lay in between. The CDR3 runs to 15 residues. Germline V gives CDR1 SGDLS, CDR2 YYNGEE. CDR3 sequence (DNA): TGTGCCAGCAGCGTATTAGGGGATAACAATCAGCCCCAGCATTTT. This codes for CASSVLGDNNQPQHF.

The V and J genes are TRBV29-1 and TRBJ2-7, with 7 bases aligning to TRBD1. Germline CDR1 reads SQVTM; CDR2 reads ANQGSEA. V lost 8 bases and J lost 7; bases outside the gene matches: 8. The CDR3 loop spans 11 amino acids. CDR3 nucleotides: TGCAGCATAAGACAGGGTCGGGAGCAGTACTTC. The encoded protein is CSIRQGREQYF.